Included here is one TCR beta chain sequence, with context. What it binds is not known. Germline V CDR1 and CDR2: LNHDA, SQIVND (reference sequence). There are 13 residues in the CDR3. The V gene lost 6 bases and the J gene lost 4 bases, with 10 bases spanning the gap. The time point: pre-treatment sample, taken before nivolumab and TIL therapy. Tumor tissue came from excised metastases, mostly pleural nodules or supraclavicular lymph nodes. Tumor harvest preceded PD-1/PD-L1 blockade, followed by nivolumab treatment. This record belongs to a study of TIL therapy for anti-PD-1-resistant metastatic lung cancer. Study context: Most patients had lung adenocarcinoma; several tumors were EGFR-mutant, two ALK-rearranged; half smoked currently or formerly. By whole-exome sequencing, median non-synonymous tumor mutation burden was around 1.5 mutations per megabase. Study observations and caveats: Many TIL product clones were absent from baseline tumor, suggesting clonal contraction.

Sequencing used immunoSEQ v3. Assay: immunoSEQ multiplex PCR; the TCRdb copy retains only in-frame clones and omits some. The sample has more than 90,000 clones; 65% are singletons. The sequencing here drew on tumor tissue, taken at baseline. The chain couples TRBV19 to TRBJ1-5, with D unclear. The receptor was isolated from a person aged 25-85 years with non-small cell lung cancer. CDR3 residues: CASSTQRNQPQHF. The DNA for the CDR3 is TGTGCCAGTAGCACTCAAAGAAATCAGCCCCAGCATTTT.